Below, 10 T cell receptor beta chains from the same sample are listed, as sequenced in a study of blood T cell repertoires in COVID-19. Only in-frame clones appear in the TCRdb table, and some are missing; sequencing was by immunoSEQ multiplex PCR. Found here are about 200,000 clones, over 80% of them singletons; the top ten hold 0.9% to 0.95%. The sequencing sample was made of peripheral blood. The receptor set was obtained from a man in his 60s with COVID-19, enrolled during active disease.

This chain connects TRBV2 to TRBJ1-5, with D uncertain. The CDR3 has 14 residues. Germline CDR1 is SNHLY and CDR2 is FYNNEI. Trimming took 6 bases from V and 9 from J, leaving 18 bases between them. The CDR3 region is CASSLGYTGGPQHF. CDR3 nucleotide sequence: TGTGCCAGCAGCTTGGGGTACACGGGAGGGCCCCAGCATTTT.

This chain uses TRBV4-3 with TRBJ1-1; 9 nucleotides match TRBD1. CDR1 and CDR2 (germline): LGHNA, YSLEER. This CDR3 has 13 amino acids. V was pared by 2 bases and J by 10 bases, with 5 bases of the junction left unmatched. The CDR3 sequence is CASSQTLDRGAFF. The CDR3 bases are TGCGCCAGCAGCCAAACACTGGACAGGGGAGCTTTCTTT.

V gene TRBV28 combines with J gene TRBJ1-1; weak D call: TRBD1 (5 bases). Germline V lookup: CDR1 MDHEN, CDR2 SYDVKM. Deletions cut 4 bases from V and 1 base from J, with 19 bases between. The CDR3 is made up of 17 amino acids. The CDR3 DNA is TGTGCCAGCAGTTCTGGGGCGCCTTCGTCGGGGAACACTGAAGCTTTCTTT. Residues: CASSSGAPSSGNTEAFF.

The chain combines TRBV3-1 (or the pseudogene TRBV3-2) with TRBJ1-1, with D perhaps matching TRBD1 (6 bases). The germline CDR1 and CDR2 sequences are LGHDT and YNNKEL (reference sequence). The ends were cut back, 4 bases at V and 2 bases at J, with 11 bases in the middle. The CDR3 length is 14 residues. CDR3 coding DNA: TGTGCCAGCAGCCCCGGGACAAGAAACACTGAAGCTTTCTTT. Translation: CASSPGTRNTEAFF.

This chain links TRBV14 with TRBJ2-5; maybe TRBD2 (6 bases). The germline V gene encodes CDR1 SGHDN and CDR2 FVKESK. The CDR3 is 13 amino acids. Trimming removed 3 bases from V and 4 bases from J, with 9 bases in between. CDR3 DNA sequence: TGTGCCAGCAGCCAGGCCGGGAGAGAGACCCAGTACTTC. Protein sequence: CASSQAGRETQYF. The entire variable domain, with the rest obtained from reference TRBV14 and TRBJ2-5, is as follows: EAGVTQFPSHSVIEKGQTVTLRCDPISGHDNLYWYRRVMGKEIKFLLHFVKESKQDESGMPNNRFLAERTGGTYSTLKVQPAELEDSGVYFCASSQAGRETQYFGPGTRLLVL.

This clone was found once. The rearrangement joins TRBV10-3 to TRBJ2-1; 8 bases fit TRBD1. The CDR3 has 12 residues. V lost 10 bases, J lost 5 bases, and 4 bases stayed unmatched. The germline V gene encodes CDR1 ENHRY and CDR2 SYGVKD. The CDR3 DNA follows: TGTGCCACCCGGACAGGGAACAATGAGCAGTTCTTC. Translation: CATRTGNNEQFF.

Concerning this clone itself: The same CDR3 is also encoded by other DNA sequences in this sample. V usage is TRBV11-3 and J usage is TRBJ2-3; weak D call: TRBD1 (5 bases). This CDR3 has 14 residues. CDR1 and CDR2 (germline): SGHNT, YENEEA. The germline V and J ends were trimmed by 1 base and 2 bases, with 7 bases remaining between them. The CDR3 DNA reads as TGTGCCAGCAGCTTAGGACAGTCCACAGATACGCAGTATTTT. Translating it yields CASSLGQSTDTQYF.

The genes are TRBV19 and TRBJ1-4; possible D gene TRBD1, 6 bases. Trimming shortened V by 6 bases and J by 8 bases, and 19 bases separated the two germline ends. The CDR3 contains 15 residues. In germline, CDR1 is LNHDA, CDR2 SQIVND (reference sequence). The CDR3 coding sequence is TGTGCCAGTAGCCGCTCTACAGGGATTAAGGAAAAACTGTTTTTT. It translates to CASSRSTGIKEKLFF. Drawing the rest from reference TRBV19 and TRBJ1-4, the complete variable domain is DGGITQSPKYLFRKEGQNVTLSCEQNLNHDAMYWYRQDPGQGLRLIYYSQIVNDFQKGDIAEGYSVSREKKESFPLTVTSAQKNPTAFYLCASSRSTGIKEKLFFGSGTQLSVL.

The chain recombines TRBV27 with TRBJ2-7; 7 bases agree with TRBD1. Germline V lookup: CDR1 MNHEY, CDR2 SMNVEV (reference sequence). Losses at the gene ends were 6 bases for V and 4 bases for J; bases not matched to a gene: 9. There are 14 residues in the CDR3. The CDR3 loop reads CASRRSGQRYEQYF. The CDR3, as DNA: TGTGCCAGCAGAAGGTCGGGACAGAGATACGAGCAGTACTTC.

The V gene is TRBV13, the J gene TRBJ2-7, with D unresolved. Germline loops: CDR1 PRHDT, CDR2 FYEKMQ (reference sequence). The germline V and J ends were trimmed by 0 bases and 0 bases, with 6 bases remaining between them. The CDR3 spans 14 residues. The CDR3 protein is CASSLGRSSYEQYF. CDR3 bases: TGTGCCAGCAGCTTAGGACGGAGCTCCTACGAGCAGTACTTC.